This T cell receptor (beta chain) was sequenced during a study of shared clonotypes between healthy human individuals. The CDR3 contains 14 residues. With V trimmed by 4 bases and J by 4 bases, 3 bases remained unmatched. CDR1 and CDR2 (germline): SGHRS, YFSETQ. Comment on this clone: In the same sample, other DNA sequences code for this CDR3.

Sorted subsets were amplified in replicate PCRs using around 220 ng DNA, about 30,000 T cell genomes. TCRdb's table, derived via immunoSEQ multiplex PCR, lists solely in-frame clones and lacks some. This table holds about 770,000 clones, around 77% found once. Sample: memory CD4+ T cells sorted from blood. Subset noted: CD45RA-negative fraction. This receptor was taken from a woman aged 25 to 39 in good health. The V call is TRBV5-1, the J call TRBJ1-1, with 11 nucleotides matching TRBD1. The CDR3 region has the DNA TGCGCCAGCAGCGCTGGGACAGGGGGCACTGAAGCTTTCTTT. It codes for CASSAGTGGTEAFF.